The 24 T cell receptor beta chains listed next were all sequenced from one sample in a study of cytomegalovirus exposure and HLA in healthy donors. Sequencing was performed with immunoSEQ multiplex PCR; in TCRdb, only in-frame clones are kept and a portion is missing. The data contain some 59,000 clones, roughly 89% of them singletons. Sequenced material: PBMCs. These TCRs come from a young woman in good health and CMV-seropositive.

The chain combines TRBV6-9 with TRBJ2-1; 13 nucleotides line up with TRBD2. The CDR3 extends over 15 amino acids. Germline CDR1 is MNHGY and CDR2 is SVAAGI. V trimming: 9 bases; J trimming: 4 bases; junction bases outside the gene matches: 6. The DNA of the CDR3 is TGTGCCAGAAGGACTAGCGGGGGTAAATACAATGAGCAGTTCTTC. Its translation: CARRTSGGKYNEQFF.

The chain combines TRBV27 with TRBJ1-2; TRBD1 aligns across 8 bases. The germline gives CDR1 MNHEY, CDR2 SMNVEV (reference sequence). J lost 7 bases, V lost 3 bases, and 10 bases had no gene match. The CDR3 extends over 15 amino acids. The CDR3, as DNA: TGTGCCAGCAGTTTGTCCTATCAGGGGGCGGGTGGCTACACCTTC. Amino acid sequence: CASSLSYQGAGGYTF.

V and J are TRBV2 and TRBJ1-2; tentative D call: TRBD1 (6 bases). The CDR3 consists of 17 residues. The germline V gene encodes CDR1 SNHLY and CDR2 FYNNEI. V lost 3 bases to trimming and J lost 3 bases, with 20 bases between them. The CDR3 spells CASSERPGHNPHYGYTF. In nucleotides, the CDR3 is TGTGCCAGCAGTGAGCGACCGGGACACAACCCGCACTATGGCTACACCTTC.

The chain recombines TRBV6-5 with TRBJ2-5, with TRBD1 identical over 10 bases. CDR1 MNHEY and CDR2 SVGAGI come from the germline V gene. V trimming: 5 bases; J trimming: 1 base; junction bases outside the gene matches: 4. The CDR3 is 15 residues long. CDR3 loop: CASSGTGAFQETQYF. The CDR3 DNA follows: TGTGCCAGCAGTGGGACAGGGGCCTTCCAAGAGACCCAGTACTTC.

The V call is TRBV6-1, the J call TRBJ1-1; perhaps TRBD1 as D (5 bases). The CDR3 length is 14 residues. CDR1 and CDR2 (germline): MNHNS, SASEGT. V gave up 3 bases and J gave up 5 bases, with 13 bases separating them. In DNA, the CDR3 is TGTGCCAGCAGTGATGGGCGGGGGGGGACTGAAGCTTTCTTT. Protein sequence: CASSDGRGGTEAFF.

The rearrangement links TRBV20-1 to TRBJ2-7; 7 nucleotides line up with TRBD2. Unmatched junction bases numbered 4, after V lost 5 bases and J lost 6 bases. The germline V gene has CDR1 DFQATT and CDR2 SNEGSKA (reference sequence). This CDR3 contains 11 residues. The CDR3: CSAGLVFEQYF. Written as DNA, the CDR3 is TGCAGTGCTGGACTAGTGTTCGAGCAGTACTTC.

The genes are TRBV5-6 and TRBJ2-7; TRBD1 aligns across 9 bases. Germline V gene sequence: CDR1 SGHDT, CDR2 YYEEEE. The CDR3 totals 15 residues. The V gene end was trimmed by 2 bases and the J gene end by 6 bases; junction bases not matched to a gene: 9. The CDR3 sequence: CASSFLPGQGSEQYF. The CDR3 DNA is TGTGCCAGCAGCTTCCTACCGGGACAGGGATCCGAGCAGTACTTC.

The CDR3 bases are TGTGCCAGCAGCACCCGAGGGTATGGCTACACCTTC. This codes for CASSTRGYGYTF. The V gene is TRBV5-6, the J gene TRBJ1-2; D call uncertain. Germline values: CDR1 SGHDT, CDR2 YYEEEE. V lost 4 bases, J lost 5 bases, and 9 bases lay in between. The CDR3 runs 12 residues. The full variable domain, rest sourced from reference TRBV5-6 and TRBJ1-2, is DAGVTQSPTHLIKTRGQQVTLRCSPKSGHDTVSWYQQALGQGPQFIFQYYEEEERQRGNFPDRFSGHQFPNYSSELNVNALLLGDSALYLCASSTRGYGYTFGSGTRLTVV.

CDR3 loop: CASSQGGLGLYEQYF. Written as DNA, the CDR3 is TGCGCCAGCAGCCAGGGGGGGCTCGGCCTCTACGAGCAGTACTTC. The rearrangement joins TRBV4-1 to TRBJ2-7, with TRBD2 as a possible D gene (7 bases). CDR1 and CDR2 (germline): MGHRA, YSYEKL. The V end was cut by 3 bases, the J end by 3 bases, with 15 bases between. CDR3 length: 15 amino acids.

The chain uses TRBV7-9 and TRBJ1-2; 9 positions match TRBD1. Germline CDR1 and CDR2: SEHNR and FQNEAQ (reference sequence). CDR3 length: 15 residues. V dropped 5 bases and J dropped 3; count of bases not matched to a gene: 7. The CDR3: CASSPPGQGHYGYTF. CDR3 nucleotide sequence: TGTGCCAGCAGCCCCCCGGGACAGGGCCACTATGGCTACACCTTC.

This clone has a single count. V and J are TRBV30 and TRBJ2-1, with D unresolved. Germline values: CDR1 GTSNPN, CDR2 SVGIG (reference sequence). V gave up 7 bases and J gave up 2 bases, with 15 bases separating them. CDR3 size: 14 residues. For the CDR3, the DNA is TGTGCCTCGACCCGAGGCGGAACCTACAATGAGCAGTTCTTC. Residues: CASTRGGTYNEQFF.

The chain is built from TRBV7-9 and TRBJ1-1; 8 nucleotides match TRBD1. Germline-derived CDR1 and CDR2 are SEHNR and FQNEAQ (reference sequence). The length of the CDR3 is 15 residues. With 0 bases clipped from V and 3 bases from J, the junction kept 3 bases outside the gene matches. The CDR3 sequence is CASSLAQGAYTEAFF. The CDR3, as DNA: TGTGCCAGCAGCTTAGCGCAGGGGGCTTACACTGAAGCTTTCTTT.

This rearrangement joins TRBV6-6 to TRBJ1-2, with 10 positions matching TRBD1. Per germline, CDR1 MNHNY and CDR2 SVGAGI (reference sequence). V was clipped by 2 bases and J by 5 bases; unmatched bases: 5. The CDR3 has 15 amino acids. The CDR3 loop is CASSYLTGGDYGYTF. The CDR3 DNA reads as TGTGCCAGCAGTTACCTGACAGGGGGCGATTATGGCTACACCTTC.

The genes are TRBV5-6 and TRBJ1-1; 9 bases match TRBD1. Germline CDR1 SGHDT, CDR2 YYEEEE. The junction had 7 bases not matched to a gene; V was cut back by 5 bases and J by 2 bases. This CDR3 has 15 amino acids. The CDR3 is CASRAPGQGNTEAFF. CDR3 nucleotide sequence: TGTGCCAGCAGGGCGCCGGGACAGGGAAACACTGAAGCTTTCTTT.

J is TRBJ2-1 and V is TRBV27; 10 positions match TRBD2. Germline CDR1 is MNHEY and CDR2 is SMNVEV (reference sequence). V lost 2 bases, J lost 13 bases, and 2 bases stayed unmatched. This CDR3 spans 12 amino acids. CDR3 DNA sequence: TGTGCCAGCAGTTTAGAGCGGGGGGGCCAGTTCTTC. This translates into CASSLERGGQFF.

The chain employs TRBV18 and TRBJ1-1, with TRBD1 matching 8 bases. The CDR3 spans 13 residues. Germline V gives CDR1 KGHSH, CDR2 LQKENI. The junction had 6 bases not matched to a gene; V was cut back by 4 bases and J by 8 bases. CDR3 in amino acids: CASSLGQGWEAFF. CDR3 nucleotide sequence: TGTGCCAGCTCACTCGGACAGGGTTGGGAAGCTTTCTTT.

The chain is built from TRBV5-6 and TRBJ2-3; D ambiguous. Germline lookup yields CDR1 SGHDT and CDR2 YYEEEE. The length of the CDR3 is 11 residues. V was cut by 4 bases and J by 3 bases, with 3 bases left in between. CDR3 sequence (DNA): TGTGCCAGCAGCCTGACAGATACGCAGTATTTT. Amino acids: CASSLTDTQYF.

This clone was found a few times. CDR3 residues: CASSDSLQGVSGNTIYF. The CDR3 DNA reads TGTGCCAGCAGTGACTCCTTACAGGGAGTATCCGGAAACACCATATATTTT. The chain employs TRBV2 and TRBJ1-3, with D perhaps matching TRBD1 (6 bases). Trimming stripped 3 bases from V and 4 bases from J, with 19 bases between. The CDR3 has 17 residues. Germline values: CDR1 SNHLY, CDR2 FYNNEI.

The rearrangement links TRBV18 to TRBJ1-4; 8 nucleotides align to TRBD1. This CDR3 contains 14 residues. Germline-derived CDR1 and CDR2 are KGHSH and LQKENI. Unmatched junction bases numbered 3, after V lost 2 bases and J lost 7 bases. CDR3 nucleotide sequence: TGTGCCAGCTCACCAAGGCAGGGGGCTGAAAAACTGTTTTTT. It translates to CASSPRQGAEKLFF.

The chain carries TRBV5-1 and TRBJ2-5; D gene uncertain. From germline, CDR1 is SGHRS and CDR2 YFSETQ. CDR3 length: 17 residues. With 4 bases removed from V and 0 bases from J, the gap between germline ends came to 19 bases. As DNA, the CDR3 is TGCGCCAGCAGCCCCCTGACCAAGACTGCGTACCAAGAGACCCAGTACTTC. This encodes CASSPLTKTAYQETQYF.

The chain recombines TRBV30 with TRBJ1-1; D perhaps matches TRBD1 (5 bases). CDR1 is GTSNPN and CDR2 is SVGIG in the germline V gene (reference sequence). The CDR3 extends over 14 amino acids. Trimming took off 8 bases at V and 0 bases at J, with 16 bases between the two ends. In DNA, the CDR3 is TGTGCCAGCGGGGGATGGAGAATGAACACTGAAGCTTTCTTT. Its translation is CASGGWRMNTEAFF.

The rearrangement uses TRBV6-6 and TRBJ2-3, with 7 bases aligning to TRBD2. Germline V gene data show CDR1 as MNHNY and CDR2 as SVGAGI (reference sequence). The V gene end was trimmed by 2 bases and the J gene end by 4 bases; junction bases not matched to a gene: 9. This CDR3 is built from 16 residues. The CDR3 nucleotides are TGTGCCAGCAGTTACGGAGGGCGGGGGTACGCAGATACGCAGTATTTT. Encoded protein: CASSYGGRGYADTQYF.

This sequence joins TRBV23-1 and TRBJ1-2; D unresolved. TRBV23-1 is reported as an ORF; its role is uncertain. Trimming removed 1 base from V and 4 bases from J, with 10 bases in between. This CDR3 is built from 14 residues. CDR3 coding DNA: TGCGCCAGCAGTCAATTTGGCTGTCGCTATGGCTACACCTTC. Its protein product is CASSQFGCRYGYTF.

The chain combines TRBV6-1 with TRBJ2-3; 11 bases map to TRBD2. Looked up from germline, CDR1 is MNHNS and CDR2 is SASEGT. The trim removed 8 bases at V and 3 bases at J, leaving 7 bases unmatched. The CDR3 spans 15 residues. This CDR3 reads CASGLWTSGTDTQYF. Written as DNA, the CDR3 is TGTGCCAGCGGGTTATGGACTAGCGGGACAGATACGCAGTATTTT.